Presented here are 19 T cell receptor beta chains from one specimen sequenced in a study of blood T cells in healthy people across ages. A second PCR of about 6 to 12 cycles used a sample-barcoded 5' primer and a J-beta primer mix. TCRdb passed the 5' RACE reads through MiXCR, listing each CDR3 protein once. The sample shows 1.5 million or so distinct CDR3 sequences, approximately 40% of them seen only once. Sequenced: blood. Receptors were obtained from a young woman in good health.

This clonotype was recorded a few times. The CDR3 DNA follows: TGTGCCAGCAGGCATAGACTAGCGGACATCTACAATGAGCAGTACTTC. This encodes CASRHRLADIYNEQYF. The chain couples TRBV12-3 or TRBV12-4 to TRBJ2-1, with 9 bases aligning to TRBD2. The closer fit of TRBJ2-7 to the DNA end suggests the J call may be wrong. The CDR3 loop spans 16 amino acids.

The chain combines TRBV12-3 or TRBV12-4 with TRBJ2-6, with D possibly TRBD1 on 6 matching bases. The CDR3 runs 17 residues. Trimming took 2 bases from V and 0 from J, leaving 11 bases between them. CDR3 bases: TGTGCCAGCAGTTTAAATACAGGGAGCTCTGGGGCCAACGTCCTGACTTTC. Its translation: CASSLNTGSSGANVLTF.

The rearrangement joins TRBV6-1 to TRBJ1-2; D not certain. Trimming cost V 6 bases and J 3 bases, with 14 bases left between them. Per germline, CDR1 MNHNS and CDR2 SASEGT. This CDR3 has 14 amino acids. CDR3 bases: TGTGCCAGCAGCGCCGACGGCTTCTACTATGGCTACACCTTC. Translated, it gives CASSADGFYYGYTF.

This clonotype was seen more than once but under ten times. The chain joins TRBV12-3 or TRBV12-4 to TRBJ1-2; perhaps TRBD1 as D (6 bases). The CDR3 is made up of 15 amino acids. The V end was cut by 6 bases, the J end by 2 bases, with 16 bases between. The CDR3 loop is CASSRGQRVNYGYTF. The CDR3 bases are TGTGCCAGCAGCCGAGGACAGCGGGTCAACTATGGCTACACCTTC.

The genes are TRBV5-1 and TRBJ2-1, with 14 positions matching TRBD2. With 5 bases clipped from V and 7 bases from J, the junction kept 8 bases outside the gene matches. This CDR3 has 16 residues. Germline V gives CDR1 SGHRS, CDR2 YFSETQ. CDR3 bases: TGCGCCAGCAGAAGGCTGACTAGCGGGGGGGGGAATGAGCAGTTCTTC. Its translation: CASRRLTSGGGNEQFF. The variable domain in full, completed from reference TRBV5-1 and TRBJ2-1, reads KAGVTQTPRYLIKTRGQQVTLSCSPISGHRSVSWYQQTPGQGLQFLFEYFSETQRNKGNFPGRFSGRQFSNSRSEMNVSTLELGDSALYLCASRRLTSGGGNEQFFGPGTRLTVL.

The chain uses TRBV7-2 and TRBJ2-7; TRBD1 is a possible D gene (6 bases). Per germline, CDR1 SGHTA and CDR2 FQGNSA. The V and J ends lost 5 bases and 2 bases respectively, with 19 bases between them. CDR3 length: 16 amino acids. CDR3: CASSPRGGGFAYEQYF. In DNA form, the CDR3 reads TGTGCCAGCAGCCCGCGAGGGGGTGGCTTTGCCTACGAGCAGTACTTC.

This chain uses TRBV2 with TRBJ2-4; 10 bases are shared with TRBD2. The end of the DNA fits TRBJ2-7 better, so the J call may be wrong. The V gene's germline CDR1 is SNHLY and CDR2 FYNNEI. This CDR3 has 16 residues. The CDR3 here is CASSVWASGGLYEQYF. The CDR3 nucleotides are TGTGCCAGCAGTGTGTGGGCTAGCGGGGGCCTTTACGAGCAGTACTTC.

This sequence joins TRBV28 and TRBJ2-7; perhaps TRBD1 as D (6 bases). Per the germline V gene, CDR1 is MDHEN and CDR2 is SYDVKM. Between the trimmed V and J ends, which lost 0 bases and 0 bases, there was a span of 12 bases. The CDR3 covers 16 residues. The CDR3 DNA reads TGTGCCAGCAGTTTATGGGGCAGGGGCCGCTCCTACGAGCAGTACTTC. It encodes CASSLWGRGRSYEQYF.

The chain links TRBV6-5 to TRBJ2-7; possibly TRBD1 for D (5 bases). This CDR3 region has 14 residues. Germline-derived CDR1 and CDR2 are MNHEY and SVGAGI. Deletions cut 5 bases from V and 2 bases from J, with 13 bases between. The CDR3 bases are TGTGCCAGCAGTCACCGACAGCCCCCCTACGAGCAGTACTTC. Residues: CASSHRQPPYEQYF.

J is TRBJ2-1 and V is TRBV4-2, with 9 bases identical to TRBD2. The CDR3 extends over 16 amino acids. CDR1 and CDR2 (germline): LGHNA, YNFKEQ. V gave up 0 bases and J gave up 5 bases; unmatched junction bases: 5. DNA for the CDR3: TGTGCCAGCAGCCAAGAGGGCGGGAGGGCGGACAATGAGCAGTTCTTC. It specifies CASSQEGGRADNEQFF.

As for this clonotype: This clone may be a read error of a much larger clone one base away. V gene TRBV6-1 combines with J gene TRBJ2-1; D is uncertain. V was cut by 6 bases and J by 0 bases, with 6 bases left in between. CDR3 length: 13 residues. Looked up from germline, CDR1 is MNHNS and CDR2 is SASEGT. CDR3 in amino acids: CASSVHSYNEQFF. For the CDR3, the DNA is TGTGCCAGCAGCGTACACTCCTACAATGAGCAGTTCTTC.

The chain recombines TRBV7-2 with TRBJ2-2; tentatively, D is TRBD1 (6 bases). Germline CDR1 and CDR2: SGHTA and FQGNSA. The CDR3 sequence is 15 residues long. Trimming shortened V by 3 bases and J by 5 bases, and 13 bases separated the two germline ends. CDR3 DNA: TGTGCCAGCAGCTTCCAACCCACAGGGACCGGGGAGCTGTTTTTT. Amino acid sequence: CASSFQPTGTGELFF.

This clonotype was detected many times. The chain employs TRBV5-1 and TRBJ1-5; D is unresolved. Germline V gene lookup returns CDR1 SGHRS and CDR2 YFSETQ. Trimming took off 0 bases at V and 7 bases at J, with 8 bases between the two ends. This CDR3 comprises 13 residues. CDR3 protein: CASSLDLGQPQHF. CDR3 DNA: TGCGCCAGCAGCTTGGACTTAGGGCAGCCCCAGCATTTT.

This sequence joins TRBV5-4 and TRBJ2-7; D uncertain. The length of the CDR3 is 13 residues. Germline CDR1 SGHNT, CDR2 YYREEE (reference sequence). Trimming left V 4 bases short and J 5 bases short, with 13 bases between. CDR3 bases: TGTGCCAGCAGCGGTCGCTCGTCTAACGAGCAGTACTTC. Translated: CASSGRSSNEQYF.

V gene TRBV7-2 combines with J gene TRBJ2-7; D unresolved. V was clipped by 5 bases and J by 6 bases, with 8 bases between them. Germline assignment: CDR1 SGHTA and CDR2 FQGNSA. This CDR3 region has 11 residues. The CDR3 DNA sequence: TGTGCCAGCAGCCGGAGTCTCGAGCAGTACTTC. It is translated as CASSRSLEQYF.

This chain connects TRBV11-2 to TRBJ2-1; D uncertain. There are 16 residues in the CDR3. The V gene lost 5 bases and the J gene lost 0 bases, with 14 bases spanning the gap. Germline V gives CDR1 SGHAT, CDR2 FQNNGV. The CDR3 DNA reads TGTGCCAGCAGCCCCTCTAGGATAAGCTCCTACAATGAGCAGTTCTTC. Amino acids: CASSPSRISSYNEQFF.

There are a few counts of this clonotype. This sequence joins TRBV9 and TRBJ2-6; D may be TRBD2 (6 bases). Germline CDR1 and CDR2: SGDLS and YYNGEE. This CDR3 is 19 amino acids long. V dropped 0 bases and J dropped 0 bases, with 16 bases sitting between them. CDR3 protein: CASSVAGLANPSGANVLTF. CDR3 bases: TGTGCCAGCAGCGTAGCTGGCCTAGCGAATCCCTCTGGGGCCAACGTCCTGACTTTC.

In this sample, this clonotype turned up many times. The chain links TRBV5-1 to TRBJ2-1; the match to TRBD2 covers 10 bases. Trimming removed 0 bases from V and 3 bases from J; junction bases left unmatched: 3. Germline CDR1 SGHRS, CDR2 YFSETQ. The CDR3 has 16 amino acids. The chain's CDR3 is CASSLGSSGSYNEQFF. CDR3 DNA sequence: TGCGCCAGCAGCTTGGGGTCTAGCGGGAGCTACAATGAGCAGTTCTTC.

Worth noting for this clonotype: A read error is possible here, since a much larger clone lies one base away. The chain uses TRBV21-1 and TRBJ2-1. The J call could be wrong; TRBJ2-7 is a better fit for the DNA end. TRBV21-1 is recorded as a pseudogene. CDR3 length: 13 residues. CDR3 bases: TGTGCCATCAGCAACGTCTCCTACAATGAGCAGTACTTC. It yields the protein CAISNVSYNEQYF.